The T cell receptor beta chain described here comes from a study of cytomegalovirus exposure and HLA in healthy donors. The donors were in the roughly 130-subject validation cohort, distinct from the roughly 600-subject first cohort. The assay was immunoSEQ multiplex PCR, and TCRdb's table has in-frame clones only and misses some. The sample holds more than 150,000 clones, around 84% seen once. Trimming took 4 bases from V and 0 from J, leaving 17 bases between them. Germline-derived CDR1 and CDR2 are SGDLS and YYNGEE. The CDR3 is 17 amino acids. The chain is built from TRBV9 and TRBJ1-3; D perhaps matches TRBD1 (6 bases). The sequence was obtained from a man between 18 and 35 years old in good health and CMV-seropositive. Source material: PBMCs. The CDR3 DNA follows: TGTGCCAGCAGCCCGAGGGGTACAGGGTTCTCTGGAAACACCATATATTTT. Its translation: CASSPRGTGFSGNTIYF.